One sample yielded the 18 T cell receptor beta chains listed below, sequenced in a study of beta chain features in type 1 diabetes. Study findings and constraints: For Type 1 diabetes patients, all four CD4+ subsets carried TCRB CDR3s that were moderately but significantly shorter.

Expressed TCRB transcripts were sequenced because the entire RNA isolate underwent reverse transcription. Clones were sequenced by immunoSEQ multiplex PCR, and TCRdb holds only the in-frame ones, with some missing. The data contain hundreds of thousands of clones, 11% to 15% of them singletons. Their cognate antigens are unknown. The sequencing sample was made of naive CD4+ T cells from blood. The receptor set was obtained from a man aged 18 to 30 with type 1 diabetes.

This clone was counted a few times. The CDR3 sequence is CASSKRGVTDTQYF. For the CDR3, the DNA is TGTGCCAGCTCTAAGAGGGGTGTTACAGATACGCAGTATTTT. This chain connects TRBV11-3 to TRBJ2-3; D tentatively fits TRBD1 or TRBD2 (5 bases each). CDR1 is SGHNT and CDR2 is YENEEA in the germline V gene. Trimming cost V 8 bases and J 3 bases, with 15 bases left between them. The CDR3 runs to 14 residues.

The chain combines TRBV18 with TRBJ2-5, with D unclear. V lost 2 bases and J 3 bases, leaving 10 bases between the germline ends. The germline gives CDR1 KGHSH, CDR2 LQKENI. The CDR3 length is 14 residues. The CDR3 region has the DNA TGTGCCAGCTCACCATCGGGTATCGAAGAGACCCAGTACTTC. This codes for CASSPSGIEETQYF.

The chain uses TRBV7-2 and TRBJ2-5; possible D gene TRBD2, 6 bases. V lost 4 bases and J 1 base, leaving 10 bases between the germline ends. This CDR3 comprises 14 residues. Germline V gives CDR1 SGHTA, CDR2 FQGNSA. The CDR3 DNA sequence: TGTGCCAGCAGCTCCCGGGACTCCCAAGAGACCCAGTACTTC. Its protein product is CASSSRDSQETQYF.

A few counts support this clone. This specimen includes other DNA sequences encoding the same CDR3. J is TRBJ1-2 and V is TRBV2; D ambiguous. Germline V gene sequence: CDR1 SNHLY, CDR2 FYNNEI. V dropped 3 bases and J dropped 2 bases, with 4 bases sitting between them. This CDR3 spans 12 amino acids. The CDR3 region is CASSEGNYGYTF. The CDR3 DNA is TGTGCCAGCAGTGAGGGCAACTATGGCTACACCTTC.

The CDR3, as DNA: TGCGCCAGCAGCCGTTCCGGGACTAGCGGAGGTAACACAGATACGCAGTATTTT. Amino acid sequence: CASSRSGTSGGNTDTQYF. The gene calls are TRBV5-1 and TRBJ2-3, with 11 bases matching TRBD2. From germline, CDR1 is SGHRS and CDR2 YFSETQ. This CDR3 contains 18 residues. J was trimmed by 2 bases and V by 4 bases; bases with no gene match: 12.

The rearrangement links TRBV18 to TRBJ2-7, with D possibly TRBD1 on 6 matching bases. The CDR3 has 13 residues. The germline V gene encodes CDR1 KGHSH and CDR2 LQKENI. Trimming removed 5 bases at V and 2 bases at J, with 10 bases between. The CDR3 DNA follows: TGTGCCAGCTCAGAGGACAGAGCCTACGAGCAGTACTTC. Its protein product is CASSEDRAYEQYF.

This chain joins TRBV5-1 and TRBJ2-5, with D uncertain. CDR1 and CDR2 (germline): SGHRS, YFSETQ. Between the trimmed V and J ends, which lost 7 bases and 2 bases, there was a span of 15 bases. This CDR3 is 14 amino acids long. The chain's CDR3 is CASSPGRTQETQYF. CDR3 DNA sequence: TGCGCCAGCTCCCCGGGCCGCACACAAGAGACCCAGTACTTC.

This chain uses TRBV10-1 with TRBJ2-3; TRBD1 agrees at 7 bases. After removal of 3 bases from V and 4 bases from J, the junction contained 4 bases not matched to a gene. Germline V gene lookup returns CDR1 WNHNN and CDR2 SYGVQD (reference sequence). The CDR3 extends over 14 amino acids. The CDR3: CASSEVTGPDTQYF. The CDR3 DNA reads TGCGCCAGCAGTGAAGTGACAGGGCCAGATACGCAGTATTTT.

This chain joins TRBV7-9 and TRBJ2-3; maybe TRBD2 (5 bases). The length of the CDR3 is 16 residues. V shed 4 bases and J shed 3 bases, with 17 bases lying between them. Germline V CDR1 and CDR2: SEHNR, FQNEAQ (reference sequence). In DNA form, the CDR3 reads TGTGCCAGCAGCTCTCGGGCGGGTTTATATACAGATACGCAGTATTTT. Its translation: CASSSRAGLYTDTQYF.

The chain carries TRBV6-1 and TRBJ2-3, with a weak D call TRBD1 (5 bases). V dropped 4 bases and J dropped 1 base, with 12 bases sitting between them. CDR1 is MNHNS and CDR2 is SASEGT in the germline V gene. The CDR3 has 15 amino acids. The CDR3 loop is CASSGQPAGTDTQYF. DNA of the CDR3: TGTGCCAGCAGTGGACAGCCAGCTGGCACAGATACGCAGTATTTT.

This clone occurred a few times. This rearrangement joins TRBV30 to TRBJ1-5; the D gene is possibly TRBD1 (6 bases). The germline gives CDR1 GTSNPN, CDR2 SVGIG (reference sequence). The CDR3 loop spans 14 amino acids. V shed 2 bases and J shed 0 bases, with 8 bases lying between them. The CDR3 nucleotides are TGTGCCTGGAGTAGGGGGTTTAGCAATCAGCCCCAGCATTTT. Amino acid sequence: CAWSRGFSNQPQHF.

This clone was picked up a small number of times. The chain recombines TRBV4-3 with TRBJ2-1; the match to TRBD2 covers 9 bases. V lost 0 bases to trimming and J lost 7 bases; unmatched junction nucleotides: 4. The CDR3 has 15 residues. Germline CDR1 LGHNA, CDR2 YSLEER. CDR3 bases: TGCGCCAGCAGCCAAGAGTCTAGCGGGGTAAATGAGCAGTTCTTC. Protein: CASSQESSGVNEQFF.

This sequence joins TRBV9 and TRBJ2-3; D is undetermined. Trimming removed 0 bases at V and 5 bases at J, with 13 bases between. The germline V gene encodes CDR1 SGDLS and CDR2 YYNGEE. The CDR3 loop spans 15 amino acids. This CDR3 reads CASSVVLVSGDTQYF. The CDR3 DNA reads TGTGCCAGCAGCGTAGTGCTAGTGTCAGGAGATACGCAGTATTTT.

This clone has just a few counts. V and J are TRBV9 and TRBJ2-7, with D hard to call. CDR1 is SGDLS and CDR2 is YYNGEE in the germline V gene. The V gene lost 2 bases and the J gene lost 2 bases, with 8 bases spanning the gap. CDR3 size: 13 residues. The CDR3 nucleotides are TGTGCCAGCAGCGTTGGCGGAACCTACGAGCAGTACTTC. Translation gives CASSVGGTYEQYF.

This chain links TRBV11-1 with TRBJ2-1; 9 bases line up with TRBD2. V shed 1 base, J shed 0 bases, and the junction held 10 bases outside the gene matches. Germline values: CDR1 SGHAT, CDR2 FQDESV (reference sequence). CDR3 length: 19 residues. The CDR3: CASSLEGLAGYSSYNEQFF. CDR3 nucleotides: TGTGCCAGCAGCTTAGAGGGGCTAGCGGGATATAGCTCCTACAATGAGCAGTTCTTC.

This clone was recorded only once. The V call is TRBV7-2, the J call TRBJ2-3; D ambiguous. V gave up 3 bases and J gave up 3 bases, with 7 bases separating them. This CDR3 region has 13 residues. Germline assignment: CDR1 SGHTA and CDR2 FQGNSA. Written as DNA, the CDR3 is TGTGCCAGCAGCTTGGGGTGGACAGATACGCAGTATTTT. It yields the protein CASSLGWTDTQYF.

Only a few counts were recorded for this clone. The V and J genes are TRBV6-6 and TRBJ1-4; no clear D gene. The length of the CDR3 is 14 residues. Trimming shortened V by 2 bases and J by 8 bases, and 12 bases separated the two germline ends. Germline loops: CDR1 MNHNY, CDR2 SVGAGI (reference sequence). CDR3 DNA: TGTGCCAGCAGTTACGAAGCGGTTAGGGAAAAACTGTTTTTT. Translation: CASSYEAVREKLFF.

The chain carries TRBV10-3 and TRBJ1-6; 7 nucleotides line up with TRBD1. Germline trimming cut 10 bases from V and 7 bases from J; bases unmatched to any gene: 7. The CDR3 consists of 13 residues. Germline V lookup: CDR1 ENHRY, CDR2 SYGVKD. In DNA, the CDR3 is TGTGCCACCAAGCCGGGACAGAATTCACCCCTCCACTTT. Translated, it gives CATKPGQNSPLHF.